The 10 T cell receptor beta chains given below trace back to one sample, sequenced in a study of blood T cell repertoires in COVID-19. The method was immunoSEQ multiplex PCR; TCRdb's version includes in-frame clones alone and lacks a portion of them. The sample lists 100,000 to 120,000 clones; 75% to 90% were seen once. Sequenced: peripheral blood. Source of these receptors: a woman between 35 and 50 years old with acute or convalescent COVID-19.

This rearrangement joins TRBV6-5 to TRBJ1-5, with a weak D call TRBD1 (6 bases). CDR3 length: 14 residues. Germline V gene data show CDR1 as MNHEY and CDR2 as SVGAGI. Trimming stripped 10 bases from V and 3 bases from J, with 16 bases between. CDR3 in amino acids: CATTGSVNNQPQHF. Here the CDR3 DNA reads TGTGCCACTACAGGGAGCGTGAACAATCAGCCCCAGCATTTT.

The V gene is TRBV7-2, the J gene TRBJ1-3, with a weak D call TRBD1 (6 bases). This CDR3 is built from 15 residues. Germline V gene lookup returns CDR1 SGHTA and CDR2 FQGNSA. Trimming stripped 3 bases from V and 7 bases from J, with 16 bases between. The CDR3 loop reads CASSFRGLTPNTIYF. Here the CDR3 DNA reads TGTGCCAGCAGCTTTAGGGGGTTAACTCCTAACACCATATATTTT. The variable domain in full, with the rest retrieved from reference TRBV7-2 and TRBJ1-3, is GAGVSQSPSNKVTEKGKDVELRCDPISGHTALYWYRQSLGQGLEFLIYFQGNSAPDKSGLPSDRFSAERTGGSVSTLTIQRTQQEDSAVYLCASSFRGLTPNTIYFGEGSWLTVV.

This clone was observed a single time. The V call is TRBV18, the J call TRBJ2-4; 8 bases align to TRBD1. The germline CDR1 and CDR2 sequences are KGHSH and LQKENI. The CDR3 covers 17 residues. Losses at the gene ends were 3 bases for V and 6 bases for J; bases not matched to a gene: 13. For the CDR3, the DNA is TGTGCCAGCTCACCCGGACAGGGAAGATCGGGAAGAAACATTCAGTACTTC. This codes for CASSPGQGRSGRNIQYF.

The chain is built from TRBV12-3 or TRBV12-4 and TRBJ1-4; unclear D gene. V was pared by 1 base and J by 14 bases, with 11 bases between. The CDR3 totals 12 residues. The CDR3 coding sequence is TGTGCCAGCAGTTTAGGGTCTCTAGCTCTGTTTTTT. It is translated as CASSLGSLALFF.

The V gene is TRBV4-2, the J gene TRBJ2-7; D is ambiguous. The CDR3 spans 13 residues. Germline CDR1 reads LGHNA; CDR2 reads YNFKEQ. Trimming cost V 3 bases and J 0 bases, with 6 bases left between them. The CDR3, as DNA: TGTGCCAGCAGCCACGGTCCCTCCTACGAGCAGTACTTC. Its translation is CASSHGPSYEQYF.

The rearrangement joins TRBV10-3 to TRBJ1-3; no firm D call. Germline CDR1 is ENHRY and CDR2 is SYGVKD. V lost 0 bases and J lost 0, with 6 bases in between. This CDR3 is built from 15 residues. CDR3 sequence reads: CAISESYSSGNTIYF. In DNA form, the CDR3 reads TGTGCCATCAGTGAGTCGTATAGCTCTGGAAACACCATATATTTT.

The chain couples TRBV3-1 (or the pseudogene TRBV3-2) to TRBJ2-2; 10 positions match TRBD2. V lost 1 base to trimming and J lost 0 bases; unmatched junction nucleotides: 5. CDR1 is LGHDT, CDR2 YNNKEL, per germline (reference sequence). This CDR3 is 18 amino acids long. The DNA of the CDR3 is TGTGCCAGCAGCCAAGGACTAGCGGGTACCGCGAACACCGGGGAGCTGTTTTTT. This sequence encodes CASSQGLAGTANTGELFF.

V usage is TRBV11-2 and J usage is TRBJ1-2; D is unclear. Germline V lookup: CDR1 SGHAT, CDR2 FQNNGV. The CDR3 length is 13 residues. Trimming removed 4 bases from V and 8 bases from J, with 14 bases in between. The CDR3 region is CASSYDAGGGYTF. The CDR3 DNA reads as TGTGCCAGCAGCTATGACGCTGGCGGCGGCTACACCTTC.

The rearrangement uses TRBV5-6 and TRBJ1-2; 7 nucleotides agree with TRBD1. The CDR3 consists of 13 residues. Germline CDR1 and CDR2: SGHDT and YYEEEE. Trimming cost V 0 bases and J 7 bases; bases outside gene matches: 3. CDR3 protein: CASSLGQGRGYTF. The CDR3 DNA is TGTGCCAGCAGCTTGGGACAGGGCCGTGGCTACACCTTC.

This clone showed up just a few times. The chain couples TRBV10-3 to TRBJ2-2; maybe TRBD1 (6 bases). CDR1 ENHRY and CDR2 SYGVKD come from the germline V gene. The CDR3 runs to 14 residues. With 11 bases removed from V and 0 bases from J, the gap between germline ends came to 13 bases. The CDR3 sequence is CASGDRPNTGELFF. DNA for the CDR3: TGTGCCTCAGGGGACCGACCGAACACCGGGGAGCTGTTTTTT.